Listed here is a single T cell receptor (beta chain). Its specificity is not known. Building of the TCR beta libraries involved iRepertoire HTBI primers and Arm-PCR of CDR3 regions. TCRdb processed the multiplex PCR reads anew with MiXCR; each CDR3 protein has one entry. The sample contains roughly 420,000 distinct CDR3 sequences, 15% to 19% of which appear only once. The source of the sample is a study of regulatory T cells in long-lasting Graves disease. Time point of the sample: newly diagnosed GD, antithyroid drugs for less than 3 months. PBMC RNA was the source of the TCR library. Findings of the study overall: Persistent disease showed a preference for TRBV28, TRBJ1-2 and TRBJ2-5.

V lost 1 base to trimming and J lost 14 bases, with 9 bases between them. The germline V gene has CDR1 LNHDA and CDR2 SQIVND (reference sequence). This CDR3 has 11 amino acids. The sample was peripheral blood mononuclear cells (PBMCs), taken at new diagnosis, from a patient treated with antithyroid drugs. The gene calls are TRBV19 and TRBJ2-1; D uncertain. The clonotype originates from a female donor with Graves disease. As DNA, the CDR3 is TGTGCCAGTAGTATAGGCCAGTACGAGTTCTTC. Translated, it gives CASSIGQYEFF.